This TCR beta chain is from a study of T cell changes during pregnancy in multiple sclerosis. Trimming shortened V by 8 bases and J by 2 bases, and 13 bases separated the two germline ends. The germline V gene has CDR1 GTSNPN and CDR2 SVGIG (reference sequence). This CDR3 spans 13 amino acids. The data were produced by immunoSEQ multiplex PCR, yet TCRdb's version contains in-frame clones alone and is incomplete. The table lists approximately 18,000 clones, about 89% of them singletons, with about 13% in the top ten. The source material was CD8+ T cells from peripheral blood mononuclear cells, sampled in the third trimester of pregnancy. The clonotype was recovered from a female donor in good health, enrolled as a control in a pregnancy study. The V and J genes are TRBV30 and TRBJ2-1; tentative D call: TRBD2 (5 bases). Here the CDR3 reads CAGEPPPYNEQFF. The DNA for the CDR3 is TGTGCCGGGGAGCCACCGCCCTACAATGAGCAGTTCTTC.